This is a list of T cell receptor beta chains from one sample in a study of CD8 T cells in ankylosing spondylitis. TCRdb re-called the 5' RACE reads with MiXCR, one entry per CDR3 protein. The table lists about 140,000 distinct CDR3 sequences, about 10% of them singletons. The specimen sequenced was blood, either unsorted or a sorted T cell fraction (not recorded which). The receptors originated from a female donor with ankylosing spondylitis or in good health (not recorded which). The CDR3 runs from the conserved cysteine through the conserved F or W. Fields, in order: D gene, clone size, J gene, V gene, CDR3 DNA, CDR3 protein. D genes are given only for firm matches. Clone size is shown for a subset of rows, as once, few, many or a class of expanded clone.

D gene: -
clone size: -
J gene: TRBJ1-2
V gene: TRBV28
CDR3 DNA: TGTGCCAGCAGTTTCTCCACAGGAGTCTACGGCTACACCTTC
CDR3 protein: CASSFSTGVYGYTF

D gene: -
clone size: many
J gene: TRBJ2-1
V gene: TRBV20-1
CDR3 DNA: TGCAGTGCTAGAGGGCCTAGCTACAATGAGCAGTTCTTC
CDR3 protein: CSARGPSYNEQFF

D gene: -
clone size: many
J gene: TRBJ2-5
V gene: TRBV20-1
CDR3 DNA: TGCAGTGCTAGAGTCCCGGGGGAGACCCAGTACTTC
CDR3 protein: CSARVPGETQYF

D gene: -
clone size: few
J gene: TRBJ2-2
V gene: TRBV4-2
CDR3 DNA: TGTGCCAGCAGCCAGGATGTCGCGAACACCGGGGAGCTGTTTTTT
CDR3 protein: CASSQDVANTGELFF

D gene: TRBD1
clone size: -
J gene: TRBJ2-1
V gene: TRBV5-1
CDR3 DNA: TGCGCCAGCTTCCGGGACAGGGACAATGAGCAGTTCTTC
CDR3 protein: CASFRDRDNEQFF

D gene: -
clone size: many
J gene: TRBJ2-7
V gene: TRBV5-1
CDR3 DNA: TGCGCCAGCAGCTTGGCGCCAGGGGAGCGCGAGCAGTACTTC
CDR3 protein: CASSLAPGEREQYF

D gene: -
clone size: many
J gene: TRBJ1-2
V gene: TRBV6-5
CDR3 DNA: TGTGCCAGCAGTTACTCGAATGGGGCCGAGGGCTACACCTTC
CDR3 protein: CASSYSNGAEGYTF

D gene: TRBD1
clone size: many
J gene: TRBJ2-3
V gene: TRBV12-3/TRBV12-4
CDR3 DNA: TGTGCCAGCAGTTCGATTATTCCCATACAGGGGGCGGCGCAGTATTTT
CDR3 protein: CASSSIIPIQGAAQYF

D gene: -
clone size: many
J gene: TRBJ2-1
V gene: TRBV6-2/TRBV6-3
CDR3 DNA: TGTGCCAGCAGCCCCTCCCGAGGGAGAGGGAGCAATGAGCAGTTCTTC
CDR3 protein: CASSPSRGRGSNEQFF

D gene: -
clone size: many
J gene: TRBJ2-5
V gene: TRBV20-1
CDR3 DNA: TGCAGTGCCACGGACTTCGAAGAGACCCAGTACTTC
CDR3 protein: CSATDFEETQYF

D gene: -
clone size: many
J gene: TRBJ2-5
V gene: TRBV7-2
CDR3 DNA: TGTGCCAGCAGTATAACTAGGGAGACCCAGTACTTC
CDR3 protein: CASSITRETQYF

D gene: TRBD2
clone size: many
J gene: TRBJ2-7
V gene: TRBV20-1
CDR3 DNA: TGCAGCGGACTAGCGGGGGATCTGCCCTACGAGCAGTACTTC
CDR3 protein: CSGLAGDLPYEQYF

D gene: TRBD1
clone size: -
J gene: TRBJ1-2
V gene: TRBV2
CDR3 DNA: TGTGCCAGCAGGTCCGACAGGGGGGGTGGCTACACCTTC
CDR3 protein: CASRSDRGGGYTF

D gene: -
clone size: -
J gene: TRBJ1-1
V gene: TRBV29-1
CDR3 DNA: TGCAGCGTTATGGACGGGTTGGGCACTGAAGCTTTCTTT
CDR3 protein: CSVMDGLGTEAFF

D gene: -
clone size: few
J gene: TRBJ1-1
V gene: TRBV7-6
CDR3 DNA: TGTGCCAGCACCGCTGGGGGGAACACTGAAGCTTTCTTT
CDR3 protein: CASTAGGNTEAFF

D gene: -
clone size: -
J gene: TRBJ2-1
V gene: TRBV29-1
CDR3 DNA: TGCAGCGTCAGCGGCCATAAGGATGAGCAGTTCTTC
CDR3 protein: CSVSGHKDEQFF

D gene: TRBD2
clone size: many
J gene: TRBJ2-1
V gene: TRBV5-1
CDR3 DNA: TGCGCCAGCAGCTACCCGGGACTAGCGGGAGGGGGCAATGAGCAGTTCTTC
CDR3 protein: CASSYPGLAGGGNEQFF

D gene: TRBD1
clone size: many
J gene: TRBJ2-7
V gene: TRBV20-1
CDR3 DNA: TGCAGTGCCAAAACGACAGGGGGATTAATCGAGCAGTACTTC
CDR3 protein: CSAKTTGGLIEQYF

D gene: -
clone size: many
J gene: TRBJ2-1
V gene: TRBV19
CDR3 DNA: TGTGCCAGTAGTACTCCTAGCTCCTACAATGAGCAGTTCTTC
CDR3 protein: CASSTPSSYNEQFF

D gene: -
clone size: many
J gene: TRBJ2-3
V gene: TRBV7-9
CDR3 DNA: TGTGCCAGCAGCTTAGAAGATCCAGATACGCAGTATTTT
CDR3 protein: CASSLEDPDTQYF

D gene: -
clone size: many
J gene: TRBJ1-1
V gene: TRBV29-1
CDR3 DNA: TGCAGCGTTTCTTGGTCTCAGGGTGTGGCTTTCTTT
CDR3 protein: CSVSWSQGVAFF

D gene: -
clone size: many
J gene: TRBJ1-6
V gene: TRBV7-9
CDR3 DNA: TGTGCCAGCAGCTTAGGGACAGAGAATTCACCCCTCCACTTT
CDR3 protein: CASSLGTENSPLHF

D gene: -
clone size: -
J gene: TRBJ2-5
V gene: TRBV1
CDR3 DNA: TGCACCAGCAGCCAAGAGAGGCTAGCTAGGGAGACCCAGTACTTC
CDR3 protein: CTSSQERLARETQYF

D gene: -
clone size: many
J gene: TRBJ1-2
V gene: TRBV12-3/TRBV12-4
CDR3 DNA: TGTGCCAGCAGTTTAGTGGCAGCGAACTATGGCTACACCTTC
CDR3 protein: CASSLVAANYGYTF

D gene: -
clone size: -
J gene: TRBJ1-1
V gene: TRBV18
CDR3 DNA: TGTGCCAGCTCACCGGGTGGGGCCTGGGACACTGAAGCTTTCTTT
CDR3 protein: CASSPGGAWDTEAFF

D gene: -
clone size: many
J gene: TRBJ2-1
V gene: TRBV3-1
CDR3 DNA: TGTGCCAGCAGCCAAGAGGGATGGCACAATGAGCAGTTCTTC
CDR3 protein: CASSQEGWHNEQFF

D gene: -
clone size: many
J gene: TRBJ2-2
V gene: TRBV10-1
CDR3 DNA: TGCGCCACCCTTTCCCCGAACACCGGGGAGCTGTTTTTT
CDR3 protein: CATLSPNTGELFF

D gene: -
clone size: many
J gene: TRBJ1-1
V gene: TRBV5-1
CDR3 DNA: TGCGCCAGCAGCTTGGCTGACAGTTACACTGAAGCTTTCTTT
CDR3 protein: CASSLADSYTEAFF

D gene: TRBD1
clone size: many
J gene: TRBJ1-6
V gene: TRBV18
CDR3 DNA: TGTGCCAGCTCGAACAGGGGCACTCTGAGCTCCTATAATTCACCCCTCCACTTT
CDR3 protein: CASSNRGTLSSYNSPLHF

D gene: -
clone size: many
J gene: TRBJ1-5
V gene: TRBV5-1
CDR3 DNA: TGCGCCAGCAGCTTGGGGACCGATTATCAGCCCCAGCATTTT
CDR3 protein: CASSLGTDYQPQHF

D gene: -
clone size: many
J gene: TRBJ1-4
V gene: TRBV5-1
CDR3 DNA: TGCGCCAGCAGCCTCGCTTGGGGGGGGGCTAATGAAAAACTGTTTTTT
CDR3 protein: CASSLAWGGANEKLFF

D gene: -
clone size: many
J gene: TRBJ1-1
V gene: TRBV7-9
CDR3 DNA: TGTGCCAGCAGCTTAGTCAAACTACAGGGTAGGACTGAAGCTTTCTTT
CDR3 protein: CASSLVKLQGRTEAFF

D gene: -
clone size: many
J gene: TRBJ1-5
V gene: TRBV19
CDR3 DNA: TGTGCCAGTAGTATACCCGGTCGTCCGGATCAGCCCCAGCATTTT
CDR3 protein: CASSIPGRPDQPQHF

D gene: -
clone size: many
J gene: TRBJ2-3
V gene: TRBV12-3/TRBV12-4
CDR3 DNA: TGTGCCAGCTATACCCACTCCGTTGGGGCGGGCACGCAGTATTTT
CDR3 protein: CASYTHSVGAGTQYF

D gene: TRBD1
clone size: -
J gene: TRBJ1-5
V gene: TRBV30
CDR3 DNA: TGTGCCTGGAGTGTAAAACAGGGGAATCAGCCCCAGCATTTT
CDR3 protein: CAWSVKQGNQPQHF

D gene: TRBD2
clone size: many
J gene: TRBJ2-2
V gene: TRBV5-1
CDR3 DNA: TGCGCCAGCAGCTCGAAGACTAGCTCGGGCGGGGAGCTGTTTTTT
CDR3 protein: CASSSKTSSGGELFF

D gene: -
clone size: many
J gene: TRBJ2-7
V gene: TRBV29-1
CDR3 DNA: TGCAGCGCCCGGCCGGGACGGAGAACCTACGAGCAGTACTTC
CDR3 protein: CSARPGRRTYEQYF

D gene: -
clone size: many
J gene: TRBJ2-7
V gene: TRBV27
CDR3 DNA: TGTGCCAGCAGTTTATCCGGACTAATGCCCGAGCAGTACTTC
CDR3 protein: CASSLSGLMPEQYF

D gene: -
clone size: many
J gene: TRBJ2-7
V gene: TRBV6-2/TRBV6-3
CDR3 DNA: TGTGCCAGCAGTTACTCGCACCCTCGTGGGAGGCCGTCCTACGAGCAGTACTTC
CDR3 protein: CASSYSHPRGRPSYEQYF

D gene: -
clone size: -
J gene: TRBJ2-5
V gene: TRBV7-8
CDR3 DNA: TGTGCCAGCAGCTTAGTAGGGGAAGGGACCCAGTACTTC
CDR3 protein: CASSLVGEGTQYF

D gene: -
clone size: many
J gene: TRBJ1-4
V gene: TRBV5-1
CDR3 DNA: TGCGCCAGCAGCTTGGGATATAGGAGCTCAACTAATGAAAAACTGTTTTTT
CDR3 protein: CASSLGYRSSTNEKLFF

D gene: -
clone size: many
J gene: TRBJ2-1
V gene: TRBV29-1
CDR3 DNA: TGCAGCGTCGAGGGGGGGAGCTCCTACAATGAGCAGTTCTTC
CDR3 protein: CSVEGGSSYNEQFF

D gene: -
clone size: -
J gene: TRBJ2-7
V gene: TRBV10-1
CDR3 DNA: TGCGCCAGCAGTGTGAACAGGGCTGAGCAGTACTTC
CDR3 protein: CASSVNRAEQYF